The present T cell receptor (beta chain) was sequenced within a study of blood T cells in healthy people across ages. Peripheral blood, about 9.4 milliliters per donor, was collected. This clonotype was counted between two and nine times. A second PCR of about 7 to 11 cycles used a sample-barcoded 5' primer and a J-beta primer mix. TCRdb independently ran MiXCR on the 5' RACE reads; one entry per CDR3 protein. The repertoire consists of about 1,800,000 distinct CDR3 sequences, with under 30% occurring once and the leading ten covering about 8%. Germline V lookup: CDR1 DFQATT, CDR2 SNEGSKA (reference sequence). Between the trimmed V and J ends, which lost 6 bases and 0 bases, there was a span of 11 bases. The CDR3 loop spans 13 amino acids.

This chain joins TRBV20-1 and TRBJ1-1; maybe TRBD1 (6 bases). The sequence was obtained from a woman in her twenties or thirties in good health. The material sequenced was blood. Here the CDR3 reads CSANRVMNTEAFF. DNA of the CDR3: TGCAGTGCGAACAGGGTGATGAACACTGAAGCTTTCTTT.